This is a list of T cell receptor beta chains from one sample in a study of molecular identifiers for immune sequencing clone quantification. TCRdb passed the PCR reads through MiXCR, listing each CDR3 protein once. The sample records about 630,000 distinct CDR3 sequences, 25% being singletons. Sequencing was done on a sample of naive CD8+ T cells from blood, with Jurkat cell RNA spiked in. These receptors were taken from a human donor in good health. Some libraries in this study had Jurkat cell RNA spiked in. The CDR3 runs from the conserved cysteine through the conserved F or W. A D gene is named only where the DNA matches it firmly. Not all rows give a size; the values are once, few, many and, for expanded clones, a class.

TRBJ1-5,TRBV6-2/TRBV6-3,.,many,TGTGCCAGCAGTTACGCGTCAGGGGCCAATCAGCCCCAGCATTTT,CASSYASGANQPQHF
TRBJ2-7,TRBV4-3,.,few,TGCGCCAGCAGCCAAGATAGGAGCTTACTCTACGAGCAGTACTTC,CASSQDRSLLYEQYF
TRBJ2-3,TRBV2,TRBD1,.,TGTGCCAACACGGGACAGGTTTCCCCAGATACGCAGTATTTT,CANTGQVSPDTQYF
TRBJ1-1,TRBV19,.,.,TGTGCCAGTAGTATAGGCCCCTCCGTAGGAGGGCCGATGAACACTGAAGCTTTCTTT,CASSIGPSVGGPMNTEAFF
TRBJ2-3,TRBV6-6,TRBD2,.,TGTGCCAGCAGTTACGGGGGGGGATGGGATACGCAGTATTTT,CASSYGGGWDTQYF
TRBJ1-1,TRBV7-9,.,many,TGTGCCAGCAGCGGAGACAGTAACACTGAAGCTTTCTTT,CASSGDSNTEAFF
TRBJ2-3,TRBV27,TRBD2,few,TGTGCCAGCAAACCAGCGCGGGAGGGCCGGGCAGATACGCAGTATTTT,CASKPAREGRADTQYF
TRBJ2-7,TRBV15,TRBD2,.,TGTGCCACCAGCCAACGGCGGGAGTCCTACGAGCAGTACTTC,CATSQRRESYEQYF
TRBJ2-3,TRBV6-2/TRBV6-3,.,few,TGTGCCAGCAGTTCAAGTAGCATGGCAGATACGCAGTATTTT,CASSSSSMADTQYF
TRBJ2-5,TRBV12-3/TRBV12-4,.,many,TGTGCCAGCAGCTCAAGACTAGAAGAGACCCAGTACTTC,CASSSRLEETQYF
TRBJ2-3,TRBV7-6,TRBD2,many,TGTGCCAGCAGCTCAGGACTAGCGGGATCTGTGAATACGCAGTATTTT,CASSSGLAGSVNTQYF
TRBJ2-5,TRBV7-3,.,.,TGTGCCAGCAGCTTCCAAGCGGGCCGAAAAGAGACCCAGTACTTC,CASSFQAGRKETQYF
TRBJ2-1,TRBV6-1,.,.,TGTGCCAGCAAAGGCAATGAGCAGTTCTTC,CASKGNEQFF
TRBJ2-1,TRBV27,TRBD2,few,TGTGCCAGCAGTCCTCTAGCGGGGGGGTCTCACAATGAGCAGTTCTTC,CASSPLAGGSHNEQFF
TRBJ2-1,TRBV19,.,few,TGTGCCAGTACCCTAGGGATTGAGCAGTTCTTC,CASTLGIEQFF
TRBJ2-7,TRBV27,.,few,TGTGCCAGCAGTTTGGGAATCCACTACGAGCAGTACTTC,CASSLGIHYEQYF
TRBJ2-3,TRBV5-1,.,few,TGCGCCAGCAGCTTGGAACAACTACCCAGGGGACCCACAGATACGCAGTATTTT,CASSLEQLPRGPTDTQYF
TRBJ2-2,TRBV7-9,TRBD2,few,TGTGCCAGCAGCTTAGCGAGTAGCGGGAAGGCGGGGGAGCTGTTTTTT,CASSLASSGKAGELFF
TRBJ2-7,TRBV7-2,TRBD1,.,TGTGCCAGCAGCCGGGACAGGCGAGCCTACGAGCAGTACTTC,CASSRDRRAYEQYF
TRBJ2-7,TRBV28,.,many,TGTGCCAGCAGCTTACAGGGAACCGAGCAGTACTTC,CASSLQGTEQYF
TRBJ1-3,TRBV4-3,.,.,TGCGCCAGCAGCCAAGATAAGGAGTACTTTGGAAACACCATATATTTT,CASSQDKEYFGNTIYF
TRBJ1-4,TRBV18,.,.,TGTGCCAGCTCATCCCAAGATGAAAGACTGTTTTTT,CASSSQDERLFF
TRBJ2-5,TRBV30,TRBD2,few,TGTGCCTGGAGTGGGGGACTAGGGGGAGAGACCCAGTACTTC,CAWSGGLGGETQYF
TRBJ1-1,TRBV5-1,.,few,TGCGCCAGCAGCTTGGAGCACCCGAACACTGAAGCTTTCTTT,CASSLEHPNTEAFF
TRBJ2-7,TRBV20-1,TRBD2,.,TGCAGTGCTAGACCTGGTATAGCGGGGATCTCCTACGAGCAGTACTTC,CSARPGIAGISYEQYF
TRBJ2-7,TRBV15,.,few,TGTGCCACCAGCAGGTATGGGGACGAGCAGTACTTC,CATSRYGDEQYF
TRBJ2-3,TRBV6-5,TRBD2,.,TGTGCCAGCAGCCTACTAGCGGGAGGGGTAGATACGCAGTATTTT,CASSLLAGGVDTQYF
TRBJ2-1,TRBV4-2,TRBD2,few,TGTGCCAGCAGCCAAGGAGGAAGACTAGCGGGAGAGGAGCAGTTCTTC,CASSQGGRLAGEEQFF
TRBJ2-5,TRBV21-1,.,few,TGTGCCAGCAGCAAAGTTGTGAGGACAGAGACCCAGTACTTC,CASSKVVRTETQYF
TRBJ1-2,TRBV2,.,.,TGTGCCAGCAGCGCGGCACAGGGTGTTGTGGGCTATGGCTGCACCTTC,CASSAAQGVVGYGCTF
TRBJ1-2,TRBV20-1,.,few,TGCAGTGCTAGAGATCTAACAGACTATGGCTACACCTTC,CSARDLTDYGYTF
TRBJ1-5,TRBV6-1,.,few,TGTGCCTGCAGTGGGCTCGGGAACAGCAATCAGCCCCAGCATTTT,CACSGLGNSNQPQHF
TRBJ1-1,TRBV20-1,.,many,TGCAGTGCTGACGAGATGGCTGAAGCTTTCTTT,CSADEMAEAFF
TRBJ2-7,TRBV29-1,.,.,TGCAGCGTTAACAACGGACGAGGGGTCAACGAGCAGTACTTC,CSVNNGRGVNEQYF
TRBJ2-1,TRBV20-1,TRBD2,.,TGCAGTGCTAGAGATATTTGGCTAGCGGGAAGGACCTACAATGAGCAGTTCTTC,CSARDIWLAGRTYNEQFF
TRBJ2-2,TRBV6-2/TRBV6-3,.,.,TGTGCCAGCGGCCCCGGGGAGCTGTTTTTT,CASGPGELFF
TRBJ2-3,TRBV9,.,.,TGTGCCAGCAGCGCCTCATTGGGGGATACGCAGTATTTT,CASSASLGDTQYF
TRBJ1-2,TRBV20-1,.,few,TGCAGTGCTCCGATTGACGGTGCCTATAACTATGGCTACACCTTC,CSAPIDGAYNYGYTF
TRBJ2-5,TRBV7-9,.,many,TGTGCCAGCAGTGGACCCCGGGACCGGCAAGAGACCCAGTACTTC,CASSGPRDRQETQYF
TRBJ2-1,TRBV24-1,.,.,TGTGCCACCAGTGCAGGGATCAATGAGCAGTTCTTC,CATSAGINEQFF
TRBJ2-1,TRBV6-4,.,.,TGTGCCAGCAGTGACGGAGGGACGGCCTACAATGAGCAGTTCTTC,CASSDGGTAYNEQFF
TRBJ2-7,TRBV11-2,.,many,TGTGCCAGCAGCCCGACGGTGTTGCGCGAGCAGTACTTC,CASSPTVLREQYF
TRBJ1-5,TRBV6-1,.,once,TGTGCCAGCAGCGGGTCGGGGGGGCTGGGGAGCAATCAGCCCCAGCATTTT,CASSGSGGLGSNQPQHF
TRBJ1-5,TRBV19,.,many,TGTGCCAGTAGCCCGGGGACACGGAGCAATCAGCCCCAGCATTTT,CASSPGTRSNQPQHF
TRBJ2-2,TRBV6-5,.,many,TGTGCCAGCAGTCTAGCGAGCAACACCGGGGAGCTGTTTTTT,CASSLASNTGELFF
TRBJ2-7,TRBV20-1,TRBD2,many,TGCAGTGCTAGACCACTAGCGGATCTAAGGGACTACGAGCAGTACTTC,CSARPLADLRDYEQYF
TRBJ2-1,TRBV7-2,TRBD2,many,TGTGCCAGCAGCCCCCTAGCGGGAGTCAGCAATGAGCAGTTCTTC,CASSPLAGVSNEQFF
TRBJ2-1,TRBV7-9,.,.,TGTGCCAGCAGCTTCGGGACACCTTACAATGAGCAGTTCTTC,CASSFGTPYNEQFF
TRBJ1-3,TRBV21-1,.,many,.,CASWSSKWGSGNTIYF
TRBJ2-3,TRBV20-1,TRBD2,many,TGCAGTGCGAAAGAAACCGGGACTAGCGGGGGGACACCCCCAGATACGCAGTATTTT,CSAKETGTSGGTPPDTQYF
TRBJ1-2,TRBV4-3,TRBD1,.,TGCGCCAGCAGCCAAGATTACGACAGGGAAATCTATGGCTACACCTTC,CASSQDYDREIYGYTF
TRBJ2-7,TRBV5-6,TRBD2,few,TGTGCCAGCAGTCCGAGCTATATAATAGGGAGGGAACACTTCATCTACGAGCAGTACTTC,CASSPSYIIGREHFIYEQYF
TRBJ2-2,TRBV14,.,many,TGTGCCAGCAGCCAAGATGCCGGGGAGCTGTTTTTT,CASSQDAGELFF
TRBJ2-3,TRBV5-1,.,few,TGCGCCAGCAGCTTGAGAAGGGGGGGCGATACAGATACGCAGTATTTT,CASSLRRGGDTDTQYF
TRBJ1-2,TRBV24-1,TRBD1,.,TGTGCCACCAGTGAGACAGGGACGGGTGGCTACACCTTC,CATSETGTGGYTF